The 27 T cell receptor beta chains below come from one sample, sequenced in a study of blood T cells in healthy people across ages. Sample-barcoded 5' priming and a J-beta primer mix drove a second PCR of about 6 to 12 cycles. MiXCR, applied by TCRdb to the 5' RACE reads, yields one record per CDR3 protein. The sample lists more than 750,000 distinct CDR3 sequences, 25% to 30% seen once, with 9.5% to 13% in the top ten. The same sample was also used in a study of T cells of mothers and their children.

The specimen sequenced was blood. These receptors all come from a woman between 40 and 50 years old in good health.

This clonotype was counted between two and nine times. V and J are TRBV14 and TRBJ2-7, with TRBD1 matching 8 bases. The CDR3 consists of 16 residues. The V segment lost 4 bases and the J segment 1 base; nucleotides outside the gene matches: 9. Germline CDR1 is SGHDN and CDR2 is FVKESK. In DNA form, the CDR3 reads TGTGCCAGCAGCCCAGCCCCGGGACAGGCATCCTACGAGCAGTACTTC. Its protein product is CASSPAPGQASYEQYF.

This clonotype appeared many times. The V gene is TRBV5-1, the J gene TRBJ2-1; 10 positions match TRBD2. Germline assignment: CDR1 SGHRS and CDR2 YFSETQ. The trim removed 4 bases at V and 8 bases at J, leaving 9 bases unmatched. CDR3 length: 15 amino acids. The CDR3 here is CASSESGGAFDEQFF. The CDR3 region has the DNA TGCGCCAGCAGCGAAAGCGGGGGGGCCTTCGATGAGCAGTTCTTC. Full variable domain (outside the CDR3, taken from reference TRBV5-1 and TRBJ2-1): KAGVTQTPRYLIKTRGQQVTLSCSPISGHRSVSWYQQTPGQGLQFLFEYFSETQRNKGNFPGRFSGRQFSNSRSEMNVSTLELGDSALYLCASSESGGAFDEQFFGPGTRLTVL.

In this sample, this clonotype turned up many times. V gene TRBV7-2 combines with J gene TRBJ2-3, with 7 bases lining up with TRBD2. Germline V lookup: CDR1 SGHTA, CDR2 FQGNSA. The V gene end was trimmed by 1 base and the J gene end by 2 bases; junction bases not matched to a gene: 3. This CDR3 spans 15 amino acids. The CDR3 here is CASSLDGGITDTQYF. The DNA for the CDR3 is TGTGCCAGCAGCTTAGACGGGGGGATCACAGATACGCAGTATTTT.

This clonotype was counted ten times or more. The gene calls are TRBV6-2 or TRBV6-3 and TRBJ2-4; no clear D. CDR1 is MNHEY, CDR2 SVGEGT, per germline. Trimming stripped 2 bases from V and 8 bases from J, with 16 bases between. The CDR3 sequence is 15 residues long. The CDR3 here is CASSYLGRFRDIQYF. CDR3 bases: TGTGCCAGCAGTTACCTCGGCAGATTTAGAGACATTCAGTACTTC.

This clonotype came up once. Just one base apart from a much larger clone, this may be a read error. This CDR3 reads CASSLEGGPTKNIQYF. In DNA form, the CDR3 reads TGTGCCAGCAGCTTAGAGGGGGGTCCAACCAAAAACATTCAGTACTTC. The chain combines TRBV7-2 with TRBJ2-4, with D perhaps TRBD1 or TRBD2 (6 bases each). Germline V gene data show CDR1 as SGHTA and CDR2 as FQGNSA. Trimming removed 1 base from V and 2 bases from J, with 12 bases in between. This CDR3 spans 16 amino acids.

This chain uses TRBV9 with TRBJ1-5, with a possible D match to TRBD1 (5 bases). V shed 2 bases and J shed 3 bases, with 6 bases lying between them. The germline V gene has CDR1 SGDLS and CDR2 YYNGEE. The CDR3 length is 13 residues. CDR3 sequence reads: CASSVDNNQPQHF. DNA of the CDR3: TGTGCCAGCAGCGTGGACAACAATCAGCCCCAGCATTTT. Full variable domain (outside the CDR3, taken from reference TRBV9 and TRBJ1-5): DSGVTQTPKHLITATGQRVTLRCSPRSGDLSVYWYQQSLDQGLQFLIQYYNGEERAKGNILERFSAQQFPDLHSELNLSSLELGDSALYFCASSVDNNQPQHFGDGTRLSIL.

The chain combines TRBV12-3 or TRBV12-4 with TRBJ1-5; TRBD1 is a possible D gene (5 bases). The CDR3 is made up of 16 amino acids. The V end lost 1 base, the J end lost 4 bases, and 14 bases lay between the germline ends. CDR3 nucleotide sequence: TGTGCCAGCAGTTTAGGCGGGACGCAATGGAATCAGCCCCAGCATTTT. Translation: CASSLGGTQWNQPQHF.

The chain uses TRBV20-1 and TRBJ1-2; tentative D call: TRBD1 (5 bases). The CDR3 covers 12 residues. Germline V CDR1 and CDR2: DFQATT, SNEGSKA (reference sequence). V was clipped by 6 bases and J by 6 bases, with 14 bases between them. As DNA, the CDR3 is TGCAGTGCCGCGACAGCGAGTCATGGCTACACCTTC. This sequence encodes CSAATASHGYTF.

A few counts support this clonotype. The rearrangement links TRBV9 to TRBJ2-1, with D possibly being TRBD2 (6 bases). Germline V lookup: CDR1 SGDLS, CDR2 YYNGEE. The CDR3 loop spans 14 amino acids. Trimming removed 7 bases at V and 8 bases at J, with 19 bases between. CDR3 residues: CASGGIPASDEQFF. The CDR3 region has the DNA TGTGCCAGCGGAGGGATTCCGGCTAGCGATGAGCAGTTCTTC.

With respect to this clonotype: An end of the junction differs from the germline gene, which may be a read error. The chain uses TRBV20-1 and TRBJ2-1; 9 bases line up with TRBD2. The CDR3 is 17 amino acids. Germline loops: CDR1 DFQATT, CDR2 SNEGSKA (reference sequence). CDR3 coding DNA: TGCAGTACTAGAGATTGGCTAGGAGCGGGGGGCACCAATGAGCAGTTCTTC. Protein sequence: CSTRDWLGAGGTNEQFF.

This clonotype was seen more than once but under ten times. A clone one base away is much larger, so this may be a read error. The genes are TRBV7-8 and TRBJ2-7; 13 nucleotides match TRBD2. The CDR3 length is 15 residues. Looked up from germline, CDR1 is SGHVS and CDR2 is FQNEAQ. V lost 6 bases and J lost 5; bases outside the gene matches: 7. CDR3 sequence: CASSLRLAGGHEQYF. In DNA, the CDR3 is TGTGCCAGCAGTCTAAGACTAGCGGGGGGTCACGAGCAGTACTTC.

This chain joins TRBV28 and TRBJ1-1; no reliable D call. V was pared by 6 bases and J by 1 base, with 12 bases between. The CDR3 totals 14 residues. Looked up from germline, CDR1 is MDHEN and CDR2 is SYDVKM. The CDR3 coding sequence is TGTGCCAGCAGACCCAGGCAAGAGAACACTGAAGCTTTCTTT. Translating gives CASRPRQENTEAFF.

V usage is TRBV24-1 and J usage is TRBJ2-5; D is tentatively TRBD1 or TRBD2 (5 bases each). The CDR3 has 15 residues. Trimming took off 3 bases at V and 2 bases at J, with 12 bases between the two ends. Germline assignment: CDR1 KGHDR and CDR2 SFDVKD. CDR3 DNA: TGTGCCACCAGTGATGCAGTAGGGGAGCAAGAGACCCAGTACTTC. Translating it yields CATSDAVGEQETQYF.

This clonotype was recorded at least ten times. The V and J genes are TRBV12-3 or TRBV12-4 and TRBJ2-7, with a weak D call TRBD2 (5 bases). CDR3 size: 11 residues. V dropped 3 bases and J dropped 7 bases, with 7 bases sitting between them. Written as DNA, the CDR3 is TGTGCCAGCAGTTTCGGGGAAGAGCAGTACTTC. It yields the protein CASSFGEEQYF.

The table lists this clonotype with many counts. The chain combines TRBV7-2 with TRBJ1-2; D not resolved. V was cut by 0 bases and J by 0 bases, with 8 bases left in between. Per the germline V gene, CDR1 is SGHTA and CDR2 is FQGNSA. The CDR3 spans 15 residues. DNA for the CDR3: TGTGCCAGCAGCTTAGCCCCCCAAGCTAACTATGGCTACACCTTC. It yields the protein CASSLAPQANYGYTF. The variable domain in full, completed from reference TRBV7-2 and TRBJ1-2, reads GAGVSQSPSNKVTEKGKDVELRCDPISGHTALYWYRQSLGQGLEFLIYFQGNSAPDKSGLPSDRFSAERTGGSVSTLTIQRTQQEDSAVYLCASSLAPQANYGYTFGSGTRLTVV.

For this clonotype: One end of the junction varies from germline; a read error may be responsible. This chain connects TRBV18 to TRBJ1-4, with a possible D match to TRBD1 (5 bases). Germline-derived CDR1 and CDR2 are KGHSH and LQKENI. This CDR3 spans 15 amino acids. The CDR3 nucleotides are TGTGCCAGCTCACTCTCCTGGGGACGGAATGGAAAACTGTTTTTT. Translated: CASSLSWGRNGKLFF.

The V gene is TRBV7-2, the J gene TRBJ1-1; no clear D. Germline CDR1 and CDR2: SGHTA and FQGNSA. V was pared by 1 base and J by 4 bases, with 10 bases between. The CDR3 is 14 amino acids. This CDR3 reads CASSLEPGFTEAFF. The DNA of the CDR3 is TGTGCCAGCAGCTTAGAACCGGGGTTCACTGAAGCTTTCTTT.

The chain uses TRBV28 and TRBJ2-5, with 10 bases matching TRBD1. The V gene's germline CDR1 is MDHEN and CDR2 SYDVKM. CDR3 length: 14 amino acids. CDR3 sequence (DNA): TGTTCGTCAAGTGCGGGGACAGGGGCGAGGGAGCAGTACTTC. Amino acids: CSSSAGTGAREQYF. Combining the CDR3 with reference TRBV28 and TRBJ2-5 gives the whole variable domain DVKVTQSSRYLVKRTGEKVFLECVQDMDHENMFWYRQDPGLGLRLIYFSYDVKMKEKGDIPEGYSVSREKKERFSLILESASTNQTSMYLCSSSAGTGAREQYFGPGTRLLVL.

This clonotype turned up a few times. The CDR3 protein is CAISESQNTGELFF. The CDR3 bases are TGTGCCATCAGTGAGTCCCAAAACACCGGGGAGCTGTTTTTT. The chain joins TRBV10-3 to TRBJ2-2; D is undetermined. The CDR3 length is 14 residues. Germline V lookup: CDR1 ENHRY, CDR2 SYGVKD. The V gene lost 0 bases and the J gene lost 2 bases, with 4 bases spanning the gap.

In its sample, this clonotype was seen many times. The V call is TRBV5-1, the J call TRBJ2-1; 12 positions agree with TRBD1. Germline assignment: CDR1 SGHRS and CDR2 YFSETQ. V shed 4 bases, J shed 9 bases, and the junction held 8 bases outside the gene matches. The CDR3 spans 15 residues. The DNA of the CDR3 is TGCGCCAGCAGCCTCCCCGGGACAGGGGGCGGTGAGCAGTTCTTC. Amino acid sequence: CASSLPGTGGGEQFF.

On this clonotype: The germline gene is not matched at one end of the junction; a read error may be the cause. V is TRBV5-1 and J is TRBJ2-2; D is possibly TRBD2 (5 bases). In germline, CDR1 is SGHRS, CDR2 YFSETQ. This CDR3 is 12 amino acids long. The CDR3 protein is CASSRRVGERFF. CDR3 nucleotides: TGCGCCAGCAGTCGACGGGTCGGGGAGCGGTTTTTT.

The rearrangement joins TRBV4-1 to TRBJ1-1; D unclear. The CDR3 is made up of 17 amino acids. The V end was cut by 1 base, the J end by 0 bases, with 15 bases between. The germline gives CDR1 MGHRA, CDR2 YSYEKL. The CDR3 DNA reads as TGCGCCAGCAGCCAAGTCAGCGGGGTGGCCATGAACACTGAAGCTTTCTTT. Translation: CASSQVSGVAMNTEAFF.

The V gene is TRBV27, the J gene TRBJ2-7; TRBD1 is a possible D gene (6 bases). Trimming stripped 6 bases from V and 5 bases from J, with 17 bases between. The length of the CDR3 is 14 residues. The V gene's germline CDR1 is MNHEY and CDR2 SMNVEV (reference sequence). CDR3 DNA: TGTGCCAGCAGACGACAGGTTACTCTTGACGAGCAGTACTTC. Translation: CASRRQVTLDEQYF.

This clonotype appeared many times. The J gene is TRBJ2-7, the V gene TRBV27, with D perhaps given as TRBD1 or TRBD2 (6 bases each). Germline CDR1 MNHEY, CDR2 SMNVEV (reference sequence). The germline V and J ends were trimmed by 3 bases and 4 bases, with 13 bases remaining between them. The CDR3 has 14 residues. The CDR3 DNA is TGTGCCAGCAGTTTTCGGGGGCCCCAATACGAGCAGTACTTC. Translated: CASSFRGPQYEQYF.

V gene TRBV19 combines with J gene TRBJ2-1; D ambiguous. The ends were cut back, 2 bases at V and 6 bases at J, with 8 bases in the middle. This CDR3 is built from 13 residues. In germline, CDR1 is LNHDA, CDR2 SQIVND (reference sequence). The CDR3 DNA follows: TGTGCCAGTAGTATATTCGACGGCAATGAGCAGTTCTTC. Translation gives CASSIFDGNEQFF.

About this clonotype itself: One end of the junction is discordant with germline, which a read error may explain. The chain couples TRBV7-9 to TRBJ1-4; TRBD1 might be the D (6 bases). Germline CDR1 and CDR2: SEHNR and FQNEAQ (reference sequence). The CDR3 spans 15 residues. CDR3 in DNA: TGTGCCAGCAGCCGAAAGGACAGCCCTAATGAAAAACGGTTTTTT. Its protein product is CASSRKDSPNEKRFF.

In the case of this clonotype: With a much larger clone just one base away, this may be a read error. The chain recombines TRBV20-1 with TRBJ2-7; D could derive from TRBD1 or TRBD2 (5 bases each). Germline V gene sequence: CDR1 DFQATT, CDR2 SNEGSKA (reference sequence). The CDR3 spans 14 residues. CDR3 DNA sequence: TGCAATGCTAGGGACCCAAAAGGTTCCTACGAGCAGTACTTC. This gives the protein CNARDPKGSYEQYF.